This TCR beta chain was recovered during a study of OX40 agonist ivuxolimab in advanced cancers. General observations from the study: Researchers did not establish what antigens the expanded peripheral T cells target.

The table came from immunoSEQ multiplex PCR; TCRdb's copy has only in-frame clones and leaves some out. The sample yields just over 40,000 clones, 85% seen once. As to this clone: Its antigen is not identified.

The TCR sequence derives from an adult with an advanced solid tumor such as melanoma, head and neck, liver or kidney cancer. The specimen comprised CD4+ or CD8+ T cells sorted from blood, sampled in a trial of the OX40 agonist ivuxolimab.

CDR3 residues: CASSSTPNTEAFF. DNA of the CDR3: TGTGCCAGCAGCTCCACACCGAACACTGAAGCTTTCTTT. The chain employs TRBV7-3 and TRBJ1-1; no clear D. V was shortened by 4 bases and J by 1 base, with 7 bases between the two germline ends. The CDR3 covers 13 residues. Germline loops: CDR1 SGHTA, CDR2 FQGTGA. The full variable domain, its missing parts supplied by reference TRBV7-3 and TRBJ1-1, is GAGVSQTPSNKVTEKGKYVELRCDPISGHTALYWYRQSLGQGPEFLIYFQGTGAADDSGLPNDRFFAVRPEGSVSTLKIQRTERGDSAVYLCASSSTPNTEAFFGQGTRLTVV.